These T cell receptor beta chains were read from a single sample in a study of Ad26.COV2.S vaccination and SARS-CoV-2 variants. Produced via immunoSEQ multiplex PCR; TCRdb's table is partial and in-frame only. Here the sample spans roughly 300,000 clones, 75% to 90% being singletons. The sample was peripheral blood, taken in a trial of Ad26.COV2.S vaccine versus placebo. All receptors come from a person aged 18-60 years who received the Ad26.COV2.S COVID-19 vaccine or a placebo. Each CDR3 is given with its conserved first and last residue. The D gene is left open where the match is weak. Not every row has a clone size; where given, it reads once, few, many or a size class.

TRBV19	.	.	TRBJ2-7	CASSTGIGYEQYF	TGTGCCAGTAGTACAGGGATTGGGTACGAGCAGTACTTC
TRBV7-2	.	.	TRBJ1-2	CASSLAGPGYGYTF	TGTGCCAGCAGCTTAGCGGGACCGGGATATGGCTACACCTTC
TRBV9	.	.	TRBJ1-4	CASSVGFNEKLFF	TGTGCCAGCAGCGTAGGATTCAATGAAAAACTGTTTTTT
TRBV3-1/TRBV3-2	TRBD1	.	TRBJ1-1	CASSQMTGTEAFF	TGTGCCAGCAGTCAGATGACAGGGACGGAAGCTTTCTTT
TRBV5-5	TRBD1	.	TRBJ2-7	CASSRQGAYEQYF	TGTGCCAGCAGTCGACAGGGGGCTTACGAGCAGTACTTC
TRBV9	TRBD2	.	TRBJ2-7	CASSVAVLAELYEQYF	TGTGCCAGCAGCGTCGCTGTTCTAGCGGAGCTTTACGAGCAGTACTTC
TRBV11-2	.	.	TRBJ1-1	CASSLRAGSAEAFF	TGTGCCAGCAGCTTACGGGCCGGGAGTGCTGAAGCTTTCTTT
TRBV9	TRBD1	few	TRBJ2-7	CASSPGDRDHYEQYF	TGTGCCAGCAGCCCCGGGGACAGGGACCACTACGAGCAGTACTTC
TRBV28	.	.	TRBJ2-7	CASSLKGGPSYEQYF	TGTGCCAGCAGTTTAAAGGGGGGCCCATCCTACGAGCAGTACTTC
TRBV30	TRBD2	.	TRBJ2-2	CAWSDKGLAGEDTGELFF	TGTGCCTGGAGTGACAAAGGACTAGCGGGAGAGGACACCGGGGAGCTGTTTTTT
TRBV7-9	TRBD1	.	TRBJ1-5	CASSLEGGTGSNQPQHF	TGTGCCAGCAGCTTAGAAGGCGGGACAGGGAGCAATCAGCCCCAGCATTTT
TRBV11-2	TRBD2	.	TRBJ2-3	CASSLELSGNPTDTQYF	TGTGCCAGCAGCTTAGAACTCAGCGGGAACCCCACAGATACGCAGTATTTT
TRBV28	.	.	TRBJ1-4	CASRADRNNEKLFF	TGTGCCAGCAGGGCGGACAGAAATAATGAAAAACTGTTTTTT
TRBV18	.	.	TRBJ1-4	CASSRKQGAGEKLFF	TGTGCCAGCTCACGGAAACAAGGGGCGGGTGAAAAACTGTTTTTT
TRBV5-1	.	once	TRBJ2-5	CASSPLIVETQYF	TGCGCCAGCAGCCCGCTCATCGTGGAGACCCAGTACTTC
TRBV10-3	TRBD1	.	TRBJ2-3	CAISEFSGGVTDTQYF	TGTGCCATCAGTGAGTTTTCAGGGGGTGTCACAGATACGCAGTATTTT
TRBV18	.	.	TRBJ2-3	CASSPPGDFPTDTQYF	TGTGCCAGCTCACCTCCCGGGGACTTTCCCACAGATACGCAGTATTTT
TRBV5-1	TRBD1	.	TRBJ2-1	CASSVGTASYNEQFF	TGCGCCAGCAGCGTAGGGACAGCGTCCTACAATGAGCAGTTCTTC
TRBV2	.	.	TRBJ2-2	CASSENRVIGELFF	TGTGCCAGCAGTGAGAACAGGGTGATTGGGGAGCTGTTTTTT
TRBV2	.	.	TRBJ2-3	CASDSGQTVGTDTQYF	TGTGCCAGCGATTCGGGCCAGACGGTGGGCACAGATACGCAGTATTTT
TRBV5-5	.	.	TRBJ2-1	CASSLERTEPNEQFF	TGTGCCAGCAGCTTGGAACGGACAGAACCCAATGAGCAGTTCTTC
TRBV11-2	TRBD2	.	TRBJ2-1	CASSAPPGLAGVEQFF	TGTGCCAGCAGCGCGCCCCCGGGACTAGCGGGAGTAGAGCAGTTCTTC
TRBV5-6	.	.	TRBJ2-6	CASSLARVGSSGANVLTF	TGTGCCAGCAGCTTGGCCCGGGTTGGCAGCTCTGGGGCCAACGTCCTGACTTTC
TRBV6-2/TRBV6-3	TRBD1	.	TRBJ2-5	CASSYGLGQTGGTQYF	TGTGCCAGCAGTTATGGACTGGGACAGACAGGAGGGACCCAGTACTTC
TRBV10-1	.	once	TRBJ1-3	CASSDGSSSGNTIYF	TGCGCCAGCAGTGACGGCAGCTCCTCTGGAAACACCATATATTTT
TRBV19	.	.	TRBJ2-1	CASSMSGVDEQFF	TGTGCCAGTAGTATGTCAGGTGTTGATGAGCAGTTCTTC
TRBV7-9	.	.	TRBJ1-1	CASSRTANTEAFF	TGTGCCAGCAGCCGGACGGCTAACACTGAAGCTTTCTTT
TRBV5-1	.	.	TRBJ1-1	CASSVGQNTEAFF	TGCGCCAGCAGCGTGGGACAGAACACTGAAGCTTTCTTT
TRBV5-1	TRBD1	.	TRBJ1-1	CASRGQGARVEAFF	TGCGCCAGCAGAGGGCAGGGGGCTAGGGTTGAAGCTTTCTTT
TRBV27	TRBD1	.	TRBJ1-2	CASSETGNYGYTF	TGTGCCAGCAGTGAGACAGGGAACTATGGCTACACCTTC
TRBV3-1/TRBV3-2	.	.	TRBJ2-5	CASGTRGKSETQYF	TGTGCCAGCGGGACCAGGGGTAAATCTGAGACCCAGTACTTC
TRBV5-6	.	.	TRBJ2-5	CASSLSGRVGLETQYF	TGTGCCAGCAGCTTAAGTGGCAGGGTCGGTCTGGAGACCCAGTACTTC
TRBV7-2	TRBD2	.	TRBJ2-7	CASSSALLAGGGEQYF	TGTGCCAGCAGCTCCGCCCTCTTAGCGGGAGGGGGGGAGCAGTACTTC
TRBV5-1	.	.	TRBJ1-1	CASSPQGGDTEAFF	TGCGCCAGCAGCCCTCAGGGAGGTGACACTGAAGCTTTCTTT
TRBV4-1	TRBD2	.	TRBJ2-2	CASSPMTSGDTGELFF	TGCGCCAGCAGCCCTATGACTAGCGGAGACACCGGGGAGCTGTTTTTT
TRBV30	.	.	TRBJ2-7	CAWSKGNGYEQYF	TGTGCCTGGAGTAAGGGAAACGGCTACGAGCAGTACTTC